What follows are 14 T cell receptor beta chains derived from one specimen sequenced in a study of T cells in Graves' hyperthyroidism and ophthalmopathy. Amplified regions were TCR beta CDR3 sequences from RNA transcripts. With the HTBI primer set, the TCR CDR3 went through a first round of RT-PCR. MiXCR was run by TCRdb on the multiplex PCR reads, yielding one entry per CDR3 protein. In the table there are a few hundred thousand distinct CDR3 sequences, roughly 46% of which are singletons. Sequenced: peripheral blood or thyroid tissue (not recorded which). These receptors came from a woman between 18 and 29 years old with Graves' hyperthyroidism.

The chain combines TRBV29-1 with TRBJ2-7, with 12 bases fitting TRBD1. Looked up from germline, CDR1 is SQVTM and CDR2 is ANQGSEA. CDR3 length: 13 amino acids. J was trimmed by 5 bases and V by 6 bases; bases with no gene match: 5. In nucleotides, the CDR3 is TGCAGCGTGTCCGGGACAGGGGGCAACGAGCAGTACTTC. Translating gives CSVSGTGGNEQYF.

This chain joins TRBV29-1 and TRBJ1-4, with D possibly matching TRBD1 (5 bases). The CDR3 covers 15 residues. V lost 6 bases and J 7 bases, leaving 21 bases between the germline ends. The germline V gene has CDR1 SQVTM and CDR2 ANQGSEA. The CDR3 sequence: CSVYYTGTSVEKLFF. As DNA, the CDR3 is TGCAGCGTATATTACACCGGGACGTCCGTTGAAAAACTGTTTTTT.

This clonotype was counted many times. The chain employs TRBV29-1 and TRBJ2-7, with 8 bases fitting TRBD2. The V and J ends lost 3 bases and 2 bases, in that order; junction bases with no gene match: 6. Germline CDR1 and CDR2: SQVTM and ANQGSEA. The length of the CDR3 is 14 residues. CDR3 sequence reads: CSVEGLAGTYEQYF. The CDR3 nucleotides read TGCAGCGTTGAGGGGCTAGCGGGTACCTACGAGCAGTACTTC.

J is TRBJ2-3 and V is TRBV20-1; D gene uncertain. V dropped 0 bases and J dropped 7 bases, with 5 bases sitting between them. Germline loops: CDR1 DFQATT, CDR2 SNEGSKA (reference sequence). This CDR3 contains 11 residues. CDR3 amino acids: CSARDRYTQYF. CDR3 nucleotides: TGCAGTGCTAGAGACCGGTATACGCAGTATTTT.

This clonotype was seen repeatedly, ten times or more. The chain uses TRBV20-1 and TRBJ1-5, with 7 bases lining up with TRBD1. CDR3 length: 13 residues. The germline CDR1 and CDR2 sequences are DFQATT and SNEGSKA (reference sequence). Unmatched junction bases numbered 7, after V lost 6 bases and J lost 5 bases. DNA of the CDR3: TGCAGTGCGACACAGGGGAACCATCAGCCCCAGCATTTT. As protein: CSATQGNHQPQHF.

This clonotype was seen at least ten times. This chain joins TRBV5-6 and TRBJ1-2; TRBD1 matches 8 bases. This CDR3 is 14 amino acids long. The germline gives CDR1 SGHDT, CDR2 YYEEEE. After removal of 9 bases from V and 8 bases from J, the junction contained 15 bases not matched to a gene. CDR3 in amino acids: CATIRQGRSGGYTF. The CDR3 nucleotides read TGTGCCACAATAAGACAGGGGAGGTCAGGAGGCTACACCTTC.

This clonotype was seen many times. The V and J genes are TRBV20-1 and TRBJ1-4; 7 nucleotides line up with TRBD1. Trimming cost V 0 bases and J 7 bases; bases outside gene matches: 8. The CDR3 runs to 15 residues. CDR1 DFQATT and CDR2 SNEGSKA come from the germline V gene (reference sequence). The CDR3 here is CSAREPTGAREKLFF. CDR3 in DNA: TGCAGTGCTAGAGAACCCACAGGGGCGCGTGAAAAACTGTTTTTT.

This clonotype was observed at least ten times. J is TRBJ2-7 and V is TRBV9; TRBD2 matches 7 bases. In germline, CDR1 is SGDLS, CDR2 YYNGEE. The CDR3 consists of 15 residues. Unmatched junction bases numbered 4, after V lost 0 bases and J lost 1 base. CDR3 sequence (DNA): TGTGCCAGCAGCGTAGCCGCGCGGGAGTCCTACGAGCAGTACTTC. This gives the protein CASSVAARESYEQYF.

The chain is built from TRBV7-6 and TRBJ2-7; maybe TRBD2 (5 bases). V gave up 10 bases and J gave up 3 bases, with 10 bases separating them. Germline CDR1 reads SGHVS; CDR2 reads FNYEAQ. The CDR3 has 11 residues. As DNA, the CDR3 is TGTGCCACCGGGATGAGCTACGAGCAGTACTTC. Amino acids: CATGMSYEQYF.

Many counts were recorded for this clonotype. The chain recombines TRBV9 with TRBJ1-2; D remains unclear. The CDR3 covers 15 residues. In germline, CDR1 is SGDLS, CDR2 YYNGEE. Trimming removed 0 bases at V and 6 bases at J, with 15 bases between. Here the CDR3 DNA reads TGTGCCAGCAGCGTAGATCAGCGGTTATCAGATGGCTACACCTTC. Amino acids: CASSVDQRLSDGYTF. Filled out from reference TRBV9 and TRBJ1-2, the complete variable domain reads DSGVTQTPKHLITATGQRVTLRCSPRSGDLSVYWYQQSLDQGLQFLIQYYNGEERAKGNILERFSAQQFPDLHSELNLSSLELGDSALYFCASSVDQRLSDGYTFGSGTRLTVV.

This clonotype was seen repeatedly, ten times or more. This rearrangement joins TRBV6-6 to TRBJ2-7, with 8 positions matching TRBD2. The CDR3 consists of 14 residues. The trim removed 6 bases at V and 3 bases at J, leaving 7 bases unmatched. Germline lookup yields CDR1 MNHNY and CDR2 SVGAGI (reference sequence). The CDR3 protein is CASSRSGTSYEQYF. CDR3 DNA sequence: TGTGCCAGCAGCCGTTCCGGGACTAGCTACGAGCAGTACTTC.

This clonotype was seen repeatedly, ten times or more. The chain is built from TRBV24-1 and TRBJ1-1; no reliable D call. From germline, CDR1 is KGHDR and CDR2 SFDVKD. The length of the CDR3 is 12 residues. V dropped 2 bases and J dropped 3 bases, with 3 bases sitting between them. The CDR3 loop reads CATSDSDTEAFF. The CDR3 DNA reads TGTGCCACCAGTGATTCCGACACTGAAGCTTTCTTT.

This clonotype was picked up a small number of times. The chain carries TRBV7-2 and TRBJ2-7; 9 bases map to TRBD1. CDR1 and CDR2 from the germline V gene are SGHTA and FQGNSA. The CDR3 is 15 amino acids. The trim removed 5 bases at V and 2 bases at J, leaving 7 bases unmatched. In DNA form, the CDR3 reads TGTGCCAGCAGCCGGGGACAGGGAGCCGCCTACGAGCAGTACTTC. Translated: CASSRGQGAAYEQYF.

V gene TRBV9 combines with J gene TRBJ2-2; TRBD1 matches at 8 bases. V shed 7 bases, J shed 5 bases, and the junction held 10 bases outside the gene matches. The CDR3 totals 15 residues. Germline-derived CDR1 and CDR2 are SGDLS and YYNGEE. In nucleotides, the CDR3 is TGTGCCAGCCCCCCGCCAGGGGGCTTAACCGGGGAGCTGTTTTTT. Translation: CASPPPGGLTGELFF.